This TCR beta chain is from a study of blood T cell repertoires in COVID-19. V gave up 8 bases and J gave up 4 bases, with 14 bases separating them. Per the germline V gene, CDR1 is MDHEN and CDR2 is SYDVKM. The CDR3 runs to 14 residues. Under the authors' procedure: Amplified reference gene primers provided the basis for estimating nucleated cell counts. The assay was immunoSEQ multiplex PCR, and TCRdb's table has in-frame clones only and misses some. V, J and clone size are taken as reported in that table, and D and trimming were inferred from the DNA itself. Among about 50,000 clones listed, around 80% were seen once.

The source is a man between 65 and 85 years old with acute or convalescent COVID-19. Specimen: peripheral blood. V is TRBV28 and J is TRBJ1-4, with a tentative D call TRBD1 (6 bases). This CDR3 is CASRIDRLNEKLFF. The CDR3 DNA sequence: TGTGCCAGCCGGATAGACAGGCTTAATGAAAAACTGTTTTTT. Full variable domain (rest looked up from reference TRBV28 and TRBJ1-4): DVKVTQSSRYLVKRTGEKVFLECVQDMDHENMFWYRQDPGLGLRLIYFSYDVKMKEKGDIPEGYSVSREKKERFSLILESASTNQTSMYLCASRIDRLNEKLFFGSGTQLSVL.